This T cell receptor (beta chain) was recovered during a study of blood T cell repertoires in COVID-19. Study summary: Acute and convalescent COVID-19 samples came from the United States, Italy and Spain.

Germline V gives CDR1 MNHNY, CDR2 SVGAGI (reference sequence). The V end was cut by 1 base, the J end by 1 base, with 11 bases between. This CDR3 comprises 16 residues. As originally analysed: Amplified reference gene primers provided the basis for estimating nucleated cell counts. Only in-frame clones appear in the TCRdb table, and some are missing; sequencing was by immunoSEQ multiplex PCR. Clone size and V and J calls were adopted from that table, with D and trimming inferred from the DNA. This table has around 370,000 clones, about 90% appearing once. This clone was seen a single time. The sequence came from a man younger than 30 with active or convalescent COVID-19. J is TRBJ1-5 and V is TRBV6-6; no clear D. Material: peripheral blood. The CDR3 region is CASSYYLPESNQPQHF. The CDR3 nucleotides read TGTGCCAGCAGTTACTACCTACCTGAGAGCAATCAGCCCCAGCATTTT.